One sample yielded the 5 T cell receptor beta chains listed below, sequenced in a study of T cell repertoires in cytomegalovirus infection (dated by TCRdb to about 2019). The sequencer listed for this sample is Illumina HiSeq 1500. The raw public data were reprocessed by TCRdb itself: fastp quality trimming at Q25, MiXCR clonotype calling, in-frame beta chains only. All rows with the same CDR3 protein become a single entry with the most common DNA and genes. In this sample the table shows approximately 500,000 distinct CDR3 sequences, approximately 15% of which occur a single time. The ten top clones hold about 24% of the sample. The sequencing input was CD8+ T cells from PBMCs. The receptors originated from a human donor in good health (CMV status not recorded). Some clones in this sample may be carry-over from other donors' samples.

The chain carries TRBV6-4 and TRBJ2-2; D is undetermined. Trimming took 9 bases from V and 5 from J, leaving 10 bases between them. CDR1 is MRHNA, CDR2 SNTAGT, per germline. CDR3 length: 12 residues. CDR3 sequence: CARSSWTGELFF. CDR3 sequence (DNA): TGTGCCAGGAGTAGCTGGACCGGGGAGCTGTTTTTT.

This clonotype was counted at least ten times. V usage is TRBV7-3 and J usage is TRBJ2-2, with D perhaps matching TRBD1 (5 bases). CDR3 length: 13 residues. Germline assignment: CDR1 SGHTA and CDR2 FQGTGA. Trimming removed 5 bases at V and 10 bases at J, with 14 bases between. The CDR3 is CASSPPAGPELFF. As DNA, the CDR3 is TGTGCCAGCAGCCCACCCGCAGGGCCGGAGCTGTTTTTT.

This clonotype was observed a few times. The chain's CDR3 is CSVTGRSEAFF. The CDR3 bases are TGCAGCGTGACAGGACGGAGTGAAGCTTTCTTT. The chain couples TRBV29-1 to TRBJ1-1, with TRBD1 as a possible D gene (6 bases). CDR1 is SQVTM and CDR2 is ANQGSEA in the germline V gene. The germline V and J ends were trimmed by 6 bases and 7 bases, with 12 bases remaining between them. The CDR3 has 11 amino acids.

The rearrangement joins TRBV6-8 to TRBJ1-2, with 10 nucleotides matching TRBD1. V dropped 4 bases and J dropped 4; count of bases not matched to a gene: 9. The CDR3 has 16 amino acids. CDR1 is MNHGY, CDR2 SAAAGT, per germline. The CDR3 spells CASSFSGTGALYGYTF. CDR3 nucleotides: TGTGCCAGCAGTTTCTCCGGGACAGGGGCCCTCTATGGCTACACCTTC.

This clonotype was seen repeatedly, ten times or more. V is TRBV11-2 and J is TRBJ1-1, with 8 bases identical to TRBD1. The J segment lost 6 bases and the V segment lost 5 bases, leaving 5 bases of the junction unmatched. The CDR3 totals 13 residues. From germline, CDR1 is SGHAT and CDR2 FQNNGV. In nucleotides, the CDR3 is TGTGCCAGCAGCCGGACAGGGTTTCCTGAAGCTTTCTTT. It yields the protein CASSRTGFPEAFF.